This T cell receptor (beta chain) was profiled in a study of blood T cell repertoires in COVID-19. Across the study: T cells, B-cell-depleted T cells, or PBMCs provided the cDNA or gDNA that served as material.

Original methodology: Reference gene primer amplification gave estimated nucleated cell counts. TCRdb keeps only in-frame clones here, not all; method: immunoSEQ multiplex PCR. The DNA gave D and trimming, while V, J and clone size come from that table. The repertoire consists of 210,000 or so clones, with around nine tenths occurring once and the leading ten covering 5% to 7.5%. Germline lookup yields CDR1 SGDLS and CDR2 YYNGEE. CDR3 length equals 16 residues. Trimming pared 2 bases from V and 7 bases from J, leaving 16 bases between. The sample taken for sequencing was peripheral blood. This chain connects TRBV9 to TRBJ1-6; D is uncertain. This clonotype was sampled from a woman aged 40-49 years who had recovered from COVID-19. The CDR3 is CASSVYAKQENSPLHF. The CDR3 coding sequence is TGTGCCAGCAGCGTCTACGCCAAGCAAGAGAATTCACCCCTCCACTTT.